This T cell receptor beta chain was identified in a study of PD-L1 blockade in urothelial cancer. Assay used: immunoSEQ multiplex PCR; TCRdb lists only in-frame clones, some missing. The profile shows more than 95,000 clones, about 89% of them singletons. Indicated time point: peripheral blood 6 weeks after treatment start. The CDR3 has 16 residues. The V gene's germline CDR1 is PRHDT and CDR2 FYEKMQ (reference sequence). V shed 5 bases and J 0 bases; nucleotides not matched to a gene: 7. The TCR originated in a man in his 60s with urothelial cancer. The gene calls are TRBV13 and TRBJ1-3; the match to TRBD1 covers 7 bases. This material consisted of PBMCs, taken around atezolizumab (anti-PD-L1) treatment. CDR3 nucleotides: TGTGCCAGCAGCATAGACAGGGACGCCTCTGGAAACACCATATATTTT. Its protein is CASSIDRDASGNTIYF.